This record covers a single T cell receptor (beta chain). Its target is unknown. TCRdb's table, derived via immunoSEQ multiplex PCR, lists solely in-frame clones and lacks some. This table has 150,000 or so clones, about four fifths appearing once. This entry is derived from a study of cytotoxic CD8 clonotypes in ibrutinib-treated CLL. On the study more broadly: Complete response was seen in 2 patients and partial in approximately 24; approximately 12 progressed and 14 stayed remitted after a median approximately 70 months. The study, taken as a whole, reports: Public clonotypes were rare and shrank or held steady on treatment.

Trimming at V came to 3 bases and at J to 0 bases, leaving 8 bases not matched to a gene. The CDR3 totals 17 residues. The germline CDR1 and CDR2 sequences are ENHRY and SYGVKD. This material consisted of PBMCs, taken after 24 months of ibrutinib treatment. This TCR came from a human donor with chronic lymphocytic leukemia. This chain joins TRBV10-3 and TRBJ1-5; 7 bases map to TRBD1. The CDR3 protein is CAISDVQGVYSNQPQHF. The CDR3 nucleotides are TGTGCCATCAGTGATGTTCAGGGGGTTTATAGCAATCAGCCCCAGCATTTT.